These 27 T cell receptor beta chains were all obtained from the same sample, sequenced in a study of cytomegalovirus exposure and HLA in healthy donors. The PCR contained 60 Vbeta and 13 Jbeta primers. Profiling relied on immunoSEQ multiplex PCR, and the TCRdb table lists in-frame clones only, not all of them. Among over 85,000 clones, 75% to 90% were seen once, and the ten largest hold around 2.6%. Sequenced input: PBMCs. The receptors shown here come from a man between 35 and 55 years old in good health and CMV-seronegative.

There are a few counts of this clone. The chain links TRBV6-5 to TRBJ2-7, with TRBD1 matching over 9 bases. The germline gives CDR1 MNHEY, CDR2 SVGAGI. The CDR3 covers 15 residues. Trimming at V came to 6 bases and at J to 2 bases, leaving 8 bases not matched to a gene. The CDR3 loop reads CASSQGQGRTYEQYF. The DNA of the CDR3 is TGTGCCAGCAGCCAGGGACAGGGACGAACCTACGAGCAGTACTTC.

The chain employs TRBV11-3 and TRBJ2-5, with 7 bases lining up with TRBD2. CDR1 and CDR2 (germline): SGHNT, YENEEA. J was trimmed by 5 bases and V by 5 bases; bases with no gene match: 11. The CDR3 runs to 15 residues. CDR3 DNA: TGTGCCAGCAGCCAGCGGCGGCGGGGGATTGAGACCCAGTACTTC. It encodes CASSQRRRGIETQYF. Variable domain in full (rest from reference TRBV11-3 and TRBJ2-5): EAGVVQSPRYKIIEKKQPVAFWCNPISGHNTLYWYLQNLGQGPELLIRYENEEAVDDSQLPKDRFSAERLKGVDSTLKIQPAELGDSAVYLCASSQRRRGIETQYFGPGTRLLVL.

This rearrangement joins TRBV7-6 to TRBJ1-4; D uncertain. CDR3 size: 16 residues. V lost 5 bases and J 4 bases, leaving 17 bases between the germline ends. CDR1 and CDR2 (germline): SGHVS, FNYEAQ. CDR3 coding DNA: TGTGCCAGCAGCGCCCGGGCGGCGGACTATAATGAAAAACTGTTTTTT. Its protein product is CASSARAADYNEKLFF.

Notes on this clone: Compared with germline, one end of the junction differs, possibly owing to a read error. The genes are TRBV30 and TRBJ2-7; 7 bases agree with TRBD1. The CDR3 runs to 11 residues. Germline V gene lookup returns CDR1 GTSNPN and CDR2 SVGIG (reference sequence). CDR3 nucleotides: TGTGCCTGGAGCGGGACAGCCAAGGAGAACTTC. Protein product: CAWSGTAKENF. The full variable domain, with the rest looked up from reference TRBV30 and TRBJ2-7, is SQTIHQWPATLVQPVGSPLSLECTVEGTSNPNLYWYRQAAGRGLQLLFYSVGIGQISSEVPQNLSASRPQDRQFILSSKKLLLSDSGFYLCAWSGTAKENFGPGTRLTVT.

The gene calls are TRBV12-5 and TRBJ1-4, with TRBD1 matching 8 bases. Germline assignment: CDR1 LGHNT and CDR2 FRNRAP. There are 13 residues in the CDR3. V was clipped by 1 base and J by 12 bases; unmatched bases: 4. This chain's CDR3 is CASGLGRGRELFF. CDR3 DNA: TGTGCTAGTGGTTTGGGCAGGGGGCGTGAACTGTTTTTT.

This clone was seen more than once but under ten times. The gene calls are TRBV18 and TRBJ1-2; 9 bases are shared with TRBD1. CDR3 length: 15 residues. V dropped 5 bases and J dropped 7; count of bases not matched to a gene: 11. The germline V gene has CDR1 KGHSH and CDR2 LQKENI. CDR3 sequence reads: CASSGGQGLSGGYTF. CDR3 DNA sequence: TGTGCCAGCTCAGGTGGACAGGGGCTTTCCGGTGGCTACACCTTC.

Regarding this clone: At the DNA level, this CDR3 is encoded by other sequences in the same sample as well. This chain links TRBV5-1 with TRBJ1-2; D perhaps matches TRBD1 (5 bases). The germline V gene has CDR1 SGHRS and CDR2 YFSETQ. This CDR3 region has 13 residues. The V end lost 2 bases, the J end lost 6 bases, and 11 bases lay between the germline ends. Written as DNA, the CDR3 is TGCGCCAGCAGCTTTCCAGGGTCGGATGGCTACACCTTC. Protein sequence: CASSFPGSDGYTF.

This chain connects TRBV5-4 to TRBJ2-3; possibly TRBD2 for D (6 bases). V lost 4 bases and J 1 base, leaving 16 bases between the germline ends. Germline CDR1 SGHNT, CDR2 YYREEE (reference sequence). The length of the CDR3 is 16 residues. In DNA, the CDR3 is TGTGCCAGCAGCACGCAGGTCGGCGGGGGCACAGATACGCAGTATTTT. It encodes CASSTQVGGGTDTQYF.

In this sample, this clone turned up once. The chain's CDR3 is CASSDHPAGSSGNTIYF. The CDR3 DNA reads TGTGCCAGCAGTGACCACCCAGCGGGGAGCTCTGGAAACACCATATATTTT. The chain employs TRBV6-4 and TRBJ1-3; D gene unclear. Germline V gives CDR1 MRHNA, CDR2 SNTAGT. CDR3 length: 17 amino acids. V dropped 2 bases and J dropped 0 bases, with 14 bases sitting between them.

For this clone: A read error may account for a junction end that differs from germline. The V call is TRBV7-9, the J call TRBJ2-5, with 12 bases matching TRBD1. The V gene's germline CDR1 is SEHNR and CDR2 FQNEAQ (reference sequence). CDR3 size: 16 residues. DNA of the CDR3: TGTTCCAGCAGCCCCAGGGACAGGGGGCTAGGAGAGACCCAGTACTTC. This encodes CSSSPRDRGLGETQYF.

Note on this clone: At one boundary the junction diverges from the germline segment, which might be a read error. The V and J genes are TRBV7-9 and TRBJ2-7, with a tentative D call TRBD2 (7 bases). CDR3 length equals 16 residues. Germline assignment: CDR1 SEHNR and CDR2 FQNEAQ (reference sequence). CDR3 in DNA: TGTTCCAGCAGCTTAGTTGGGGGGGCCGTAGCGGGTGAGCAGTACTTC. Its protein is CSSSLVGGAVAGEQYF.

J is TRBJ1-5 and V is TRBV30; weak D call: TRBD1 (6 bases). The germline V and J ends were trimmed by 4 bases and 4 bases, with 14 bases remaining between them. The length of the CDR3 is 14 residues. Germline assignment: CDR1 GTSNPN and CDR2 SVGIG (reference sequence). The CDR3 coding sequence is TGTGCCTGGAAAGGGGGGGGGACTAATCAGCCCCAGCATTTT. Its translation is CAWKGGGTNQPQHF.

The V and J genes are TRBV23-1 and TRBJ1-3, with D perhaps matching TRBD1 (6 bases). TRBV23-1 counts as an open reading frame of uncertain function. The ends were cut back, 2 bases at V and 0 bases at J, with 11 bases in the middle. The length of the CDR3 is 16 residues. For the CDR3, the DNA is TGCGCCAGCAGTCAAAACAGGGCGAGCTCTGGAAACACCATATATTTT. It translates to CASSQNRASSGNTIYF.

The rearrangement uses TRBV6-5 and TRBJ1-1; TRBD1 is a possible D gene (6 bases). The CDR3 spans 14 residues. Germline CDR1 and CDR2: MNHEY and SVGAGI. V lost 6 bases and J lost 1, with 12 bases in between. The CDR3 loop reads CASRLTGANTEAFF. The CDR3, as DNA: TGTGCCAGCAGACTGACAGGCGCGAACACTGAAGCTTTCTTT.

The chain links TRBV19 to TRBJ1-3; 7 bases match TRBD1. The CDR3 consists of 15 residues. The ends lost 1 base at V and 2 bases at J; junction bases unmatched: 2. Germline V gives CDR1 LNHDA, CDR2 SQIVND (reference sequence). This chain's CDR3 is CASSIAQGPGNTIYF. As DNA, the CDR3 is TGTGCCAGTAGTATAGCACAGGGGCCTGGAAACACCATATATTTT.

This rearrangement joins TRBV10-1 to TRBJ2-3, with 12 bases matching TRBD1. J gave up 6 bases and V 6 bases, and 16 bases lay outside the gene matches. Germline lookup yields CDR1 WNHNN and CDR2 SYGVQD (reference sequence). CDR3 length: 18 residues. In nucleotides, the CDR3 is TGCGCCAGCAGCCTCCCGGGACAGGGGGCATGGGCCAGGGATACGCAGTATTTT. Its protein is CASSLPGQGAWARDTQYF.

The J gene is TRBJ1-1, the V gene TRBV30; no reliable D call. CDR1 is GTSNPN, CDR2 SVGIG, per germline (reference sequence). The V end was cut by 5 bases, the J end by 7 bases, with 38 bases between. CDR3 length: 20 residues. The CDR3 sequence is CAWRFGLKTPAREKRSEAFF. CDR3 DNA sequence: TGTGCCTGGCGCTTCGGATTGAAGACCCCGGCGAGGGAAAAAAGGAGTGAAGCTTTCTTT.

This clone was seen more than once but under ten times. The chain carries TRBV7-9 and TRBJ2-1; TRBD1 matches 8 bases. The germline CDR1 and CDR2 sequences are SEHNR and FQNEAQ (reference sequence). V lost 2 bases to trimming and J lost 10 bases; unmatched junction nucleotides: 13. This CDR3 is built from 16 residues. Here the CDR3 DNA reads TGTGCCAGCAGCTTACTGGGGACAGGAGCAACCTCCGAGCAGTTCTTC. It encodes CASSLLGTGATSEQFF.

J is TRBJ2-3 and V is TRBV12-5, with a tentative D call TRBD2 (5 bases). V was shortened by 6 bases and J by 6 bases, with 19 bases between the two germline ends. Germline CDR1 LGHNT, CDR2 FRNRAP. This CDR3 spans 15 amino acids. The CDR3 DNA follows: TGTGCTAGTGGCTCCACCTCGGCGGGTTCGGATACGCAGTATTTT. Translating it yields CASGSTSAGSDTQYF. The complete variable domain, with remaining parts taken from reference TRBV12-5 and TRBJ2-3, reads DARVTQTPRHKVTEMGQEVTMRCQPILGHNTVFWYRQTMMQGLELLAYFRNRAPLDDSGMPKDRFSAEMPDATLATLKIQPSEPRDSAVYFCASGSTSAGSDTQYFGPGTRLTVL.

CDR3 residues: CASSPLETGTEAFF. CDR3 DNA sequence: TGTGCCAGCTCTCCGCTCGAGACGGGCACTGAAGCTTTCTTT. The rearrangement joins TRBV18 to TRBJ1-1; D call uncertain. The V end lost 6 bases, the J end lost 4 bases, and 15 bases lay between the germline ends. CDR1 and CDR2 (germline): KGHSH, LQKENI. The length of the CDR3 is 14 residues.

The chain uses TRBV9 and TRBJ2-2, with 9 bases aligning to TRBD2. Germline assignment: CDR1 SGDLS and CDR2 YYNGEE. The CDR3 totals 14 residues. V shed 5 bases and J 6 bases; nucleotides not matched to a gene: 5. Written as DNA, the CDR3 is TGTGCCAGCAGGGCGGGGGGGCGTCCCGGGGAGCTGTTTTTT. It encodes CASRAGGRPGELFF.

This clone was detected once. The CDR3 is CASSLSGITGELFF. As DNA, the CDR3 is TGTGCCAGCAGCTTATCCGGTATCACCGGGGAGCTGTTTTTT. The genes are TRBV7-2 and TRBJ2-2, with unresolved D. The CDR3 is 14 amino acids. Per the germline V gene, CDR1 is SGHTA and CDR2 is FQGNSA. The ends were cut back, 2 bases at V and 4 bases at J, with 8 bases in the middle.

The rearrangement links TRBV19 to TRBJ1-1, with D maybe TRBD1 (6 bases). CDR3 size: 14 residues. Trimming pared 5 bases from V and 4 bases from J, leaving 14 bases between. CDR1 is LNHDA, CDR2 SQIVND, per germline (reference sequence). CDR3 sequence (DNA): TGTGCCAGTAGTGAGGACAGATGGAGCACTGAAGCTTTCTTT. Its protein product is CASSEDRWSTEAFF.

The rearrangement uses TRBV19 and TRBJ2-5, with D perhaps TRBD2 (6 bases). The germline V and J ends were trimmed by 1 base and 4 bases, with 16 bases remaining between them. The CDR3 runs to 16 residues. The V gene's germline CDR1 is LNHDA and CDR2 SQIVND (reference sequence). In nucleotides, the CDR3 is TGTGCCAGTAGTATAGCGTTTGGGGGAGGAGGAGAGACCCAGTACTTC. Amino acids: CASSIAFGGGGETQYF.

The chain uses TRBV30 and TRBJ1-2, with 9 bases matching TRBD1. The germline V gene has CDR1 GTSNPN and CDR2 SVGIG (reference sequence). The CDR3 is 15 residues long. After removal of 3 bases from V and 7 bases from J, the junction contained 12 bases not matched to a gene. The CDR3 region is CAWRGGQGGSFGYTF. DNA of the CDR3: TGTGCCTGGAGGGGGGGACAGGGAGGTTCGTTTGGCTACACCTTC.

The chain joins TRBV5-1 to TRBJ2-3; 12 positions agree with TRBD2. The CDR3 spans 16 residues. V was pared by 0 bases and J by 4 bases, with 3 bases of the junction left unmatched. Germline V gene data show CDR1 as SGHRS and CDR2 as YFSETQ. In nucleotides, the CDR3 is TGCGCCAGCAGCTTGGAGGCTAGCGGGGGGGCAGATACGCAGTATTTT. This sequence encodes CASSLEASGGADTQYF.

The V call is TRBV27, the J call TRBJ2-5; perhaps TRBD1 as D (5 bases). The CDR3 contains 17 residues. CDR1 and CDR2 (germline): MNHEY, SMNVEV (reference sequence). Trimming took off 2 bases at V and 1 base at J, with 17 bases between the two ends. CDR3 region: CASSLTAKGASQETQYF. The CDR3 bases are TGTGCCAGCAGTTTAACTGCTAAAGGGGCCAGCCAAGAGACCCAGTACTTC.